This T cell receptor (beta chain) was documented in a study of T cells in localized non-small cell lung cancer. Germline assignment: CDR1 SGHNT and CDR2 YENEEA. This CDR3 contains 16 residues. J lost 2 bases, V lost 6 bases, and 5 bases had no gene match. General study results and limits: Tumor trailed uninvolved adjacent lung in T cell clonality, which peaked there. Turning up in adjacent lung were a median around 60 of the top 100 tumor clones.

In this sample, this clone turned up once. Antigen specificity is unknown. The table came from immunoSEQ multiplex PCR; TCRdb's copy has only in-frame clones and leaves some out. The top ten clones hold under 3.5% of a sample with 86,000 or so clones, 84% of them seen once. The chain carries TRBV11-3 and TRBJ2-2; 11 nucleotides match TRBD2. This receptor was obtained from a man aged 35 to 69 with stage I lung adenocarcinoma. Material: peripheral blood, obtained before any cancer treatment. CDR3 residues: CASSFTSGSNTGELFF. The CDR3 nucleotides are TGTGCCAGCAGTTTTACTAGCGGGAGTAACACCGGGGAGCTGTTTTTT.